This T cell receptor (beta chain) came from a study of T cells in Graves' hyperthyroidism and ophthalmopathy. Study-wide results and limits: In blood, most of the thyroid clonotypes expanded above 0.001 were also present.

This clonotype was seen ten or more times. Its target is unknown. Absent ophthalmopathy progression within 18 months defined stable Graves' hyperthyroidism. It was roughly 10 ml of fresh peripheral blood that supplied the PBMCs. Amplified TCR beta CDR3 regions came from RNA transcripts. Initially, a first-round RT-PCR of the TCR CDR3 employed the HTBI primer set. MiXCR, applied by TCRdb to the multiplex PCR reads, yields one record per CDR3 protein. Of about 620,000 distinct CDR3 sequences detected, about 17% appear once; the ten largest clones hold about 3.8%. CDR1 MNHEY and CDR2 SVGEGT come from the germline V gene. The CDR3 runs 14 residues. Trimming removed 2 bases at V and 0 bases at J, with 8 bases between.

Sequenced input: blood. The sequence derives from a woman between 25 and 40 years old with Graves' hyperthyroidism. The chain combines TRBV6-2 or TRBV6-3 with TRBJ2-7; possibly TRBD1 for D (6 bases). This CDR3 reads CASSYGDNSYEQYF. CDR3 sequence (DNA): TGTGCCAGCAGTTACGGGGACAACTCCTACGAGCAGTACTTC.